This T cell receptor beta chain was found in a study of technical replicates of blood from a handful of donors. The junction had 14 bases not matched to a gene; V was cut back by 4 bases and J by 6 bases. This CDR3 spans 17 amino acids. Germline CDR1 is SGDLS and CDR2 is YYNGEE. The repertoire was sequenced with immunoSEQ multiplex PCR; TCRdb's copy has only in-frame clones and lacks some. The table shows 75,000 to 90,000 clones, with approximately 95% occurring only once. The TCR was taken from a human donor in good health. Sample: T cells isolated from PBMCs. V and J are TRBV9 and TRBJ2-3, with 10 positions matching TRBD2. This chain's CDR3 is CASSPRGVAGGSDTQYF. The CDR3 DNA sequence: TGTGCCAGCAGCCCCCGGGGGGTAGCGGGAGGATCCGATACGCAGTATTTT.